The sequence of this T cell receptor (beta chain) was determined in a study of CD8 T cells in Susac syndrome. In the study overall: Active disease was present in over five of the sequenced Susac syndrome patients, and remission in fewer than ten. Study-wide points: CD4+ repertoires of Susac syndrome patients lacked detectable clonal expansion.

The RNA, about 0.45 to 1 ug, was put through reverse transcription using random hexamers. The amplification used immunoSEQ multiplex PCR on TCR beta CDR3; it spanned 54 Vbeta and 13 Jbeta. TCRdb re-analysed the immunoSEQ multiplex PCR reads in MiXCR, keeping a single row per CDR3 protein. The table includes about 150,000 distinct CDR3 sequences, roughly 95% detected once. Worth noting for this clonotype: Its antigen is not identified. Relative to the germline gene, one junction end is altered; a read error may explain this.

Specimen: CD4+ T cells from PBMCs. This clonotype was obtained from a human donor with Susac syndrome.

The CDR3 loop is CSVGNSQGARDF. CDR3 in DNA: TGCAGCGTTGGTAATTCCCAGGGGGCGCGGGACTTC. The V call is TRBV29-1, the J call TRBJ2-7; 8 nucleotides agree with TRBD1. Germline CDR1 reads SQVTM; CDR2 reads ANQGSEA. The CDR3 length is 12 residues.